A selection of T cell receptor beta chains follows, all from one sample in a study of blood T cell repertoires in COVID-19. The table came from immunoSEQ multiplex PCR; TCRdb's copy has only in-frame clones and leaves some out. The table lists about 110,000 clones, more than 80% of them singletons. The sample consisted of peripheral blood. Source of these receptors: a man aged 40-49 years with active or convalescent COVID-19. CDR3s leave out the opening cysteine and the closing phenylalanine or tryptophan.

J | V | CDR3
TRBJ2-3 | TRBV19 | ASRTSGPPDTQY
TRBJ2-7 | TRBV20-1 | SVPGGYEQY
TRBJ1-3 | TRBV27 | ASSSGPWSSYTIY
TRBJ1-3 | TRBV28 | ASKGYPGTDSGNTIY
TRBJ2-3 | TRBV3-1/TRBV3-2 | ASSPRTSGGTQY
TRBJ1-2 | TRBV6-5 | ASSLQGWSGYT
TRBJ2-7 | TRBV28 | ASRWTGLSYEQY
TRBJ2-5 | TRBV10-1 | ASSEGLAGGGTQY
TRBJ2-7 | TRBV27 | ASSPGLATYEQY
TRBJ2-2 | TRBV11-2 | ASSRAGTTSGELF
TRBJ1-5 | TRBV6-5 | ASILTGGNQPQH
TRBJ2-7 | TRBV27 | ASRGTSGSYEQY
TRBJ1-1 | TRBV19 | ASIPGRGQATEAF
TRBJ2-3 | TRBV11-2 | ASSLHKLAGETTDTQY
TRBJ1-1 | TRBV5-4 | ASSSLGMNTEAF
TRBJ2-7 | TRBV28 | ASSGTGHVRQY
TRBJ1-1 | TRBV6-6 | ASSYWAGDSEAF
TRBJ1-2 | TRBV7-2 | ASSLPQNSPYGYT
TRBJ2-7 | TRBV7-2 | ASSLARLTYEQY
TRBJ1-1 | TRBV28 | ASSFPGIHTEAF
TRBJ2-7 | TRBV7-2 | ASSSRALAGVREQY
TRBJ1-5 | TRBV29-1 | SVATGLGQPQH
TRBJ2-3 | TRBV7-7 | ASSPHSGTDTQY
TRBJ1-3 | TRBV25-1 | ASTRESSGNTIY
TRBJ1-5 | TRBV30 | AWSRRGGNQPQH
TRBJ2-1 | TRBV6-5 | ASTFGSGRYNEQF
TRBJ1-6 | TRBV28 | ASFSGQGWVSPLH
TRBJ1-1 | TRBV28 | ASSSWAPREAF
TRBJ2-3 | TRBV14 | ASSQGSSGDTQY
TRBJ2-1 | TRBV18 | ASSPDIRLDEQF
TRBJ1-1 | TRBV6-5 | ASRRQGMNTEAF
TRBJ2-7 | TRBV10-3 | APWRTTCYEQY
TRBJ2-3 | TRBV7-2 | ASSSTSGSYPDTQY
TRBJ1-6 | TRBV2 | ASRQELGNNSPLH
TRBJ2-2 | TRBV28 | ASSGGVAGAGELF
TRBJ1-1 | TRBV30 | AWSPTTVNTEAF